This T cell receptor (beta chain) was sequenced during a study of T cell responses to AZD1222 COVID-19 vaccine. V lost 2 bases and J 1 base, leaving 11 bases between the germline ends. CDR3 length: 15 residues. Germline values: CDR1 MNHNS, CDR2 SASEGT. Notes on this clone: Antigen unknown.

The assay was immunoSEQ multiplex PCR, and TCRdb's table has in-frame clones only and misses some. The data contain 60,000 to 85,000 clones, 85% of them singletons. Study-level results: Only 5 or 6 individuals given AZD1222 were seropositive at baseline.

This chain links TRBV6-1 with TRBJ1-2; maybe TRBD1 (5 bases). The TCR originated in an adult in good health. The starting material was peripheral blood, obtained on day 0 of AZD1222 vaccination. This chain's CDR3 is CASSEIGADNYGYTF. The CDR3 region has the DNA TGTGCCAGCAGTGAAATTGGGGCGGATAACTATGGCTACACCTTC.